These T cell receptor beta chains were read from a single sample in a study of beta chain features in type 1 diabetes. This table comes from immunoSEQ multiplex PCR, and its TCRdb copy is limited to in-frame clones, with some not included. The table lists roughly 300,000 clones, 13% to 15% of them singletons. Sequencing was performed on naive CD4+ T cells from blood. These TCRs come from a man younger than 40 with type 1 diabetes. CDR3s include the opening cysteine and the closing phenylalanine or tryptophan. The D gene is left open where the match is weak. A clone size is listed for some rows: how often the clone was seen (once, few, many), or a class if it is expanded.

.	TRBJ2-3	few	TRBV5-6	TGTGCCAGCAGCTTAGGGGCTCTAAGCACAGATACGCAGTATTTT	CASSLGALSTDTQYF
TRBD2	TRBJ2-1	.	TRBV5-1	TGCGCCAGCGGACTAGCGGGGCCCTCCTACAATGAGCAGTTCTTC	CASGLAGPSYNEQFF
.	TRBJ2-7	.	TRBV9	TGTGCCAGCAGCGTAGATTCCGCGGCCTACGAGCAGTACTTC	CASSVDSAAYEQYF
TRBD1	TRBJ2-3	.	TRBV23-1	TGCGCCAGCAGTCATCCGGGACAGGACCTCACAGATACGCAGTATTTT	CASSHPGQDLTDTQYF
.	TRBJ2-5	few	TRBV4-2	TGTGCCAGCAGCCTAATTAGCGTTACGATGGGACAAGAGACCCAGTACTTC	CASSLISVTMGQETQYF
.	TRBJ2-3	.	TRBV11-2	TGTGCCAGCAGCCTCAGCAGCGCAGATACGCAGTATTTT	CASSLSSADTQYF
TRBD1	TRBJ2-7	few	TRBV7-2	TGTGCCAGCAGCCCCGGGACAGGGAGCTCCTACGAGCAGTACTTC	CASSPGTGSSYEQYF
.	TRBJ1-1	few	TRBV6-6	TGTGCCAGCAGAAGACAGGAGGTGAACACTGAAGCTTTCTTT	CASRRQEVNTEAFF
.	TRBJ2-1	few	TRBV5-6	TGTGCCAGCAGCTTGGTCGCGAGCTCCTACAATGAGCAGTTCTTC	CASSLVASSYNEQFF
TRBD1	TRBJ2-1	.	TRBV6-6	TGTGCCAGCAGAGAACCCGCTGGACAGGGGATCAATGAGCAGTTCTTC	CASREPAGQGINEQFF
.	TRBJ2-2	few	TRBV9	TGTGCCAGCAGCGGACAACCCGCCCCCGGGGAGCTGTTTTTT	CASSGQPAPGELFF
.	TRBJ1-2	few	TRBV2	TGTGCCAGCAGTGCTCGGGGGTTAGGCTATGGCTACACCTTC	CASSARGLGYGYTF
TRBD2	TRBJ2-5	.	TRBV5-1	TGCGCCAGCAGCACCGGACTAGCGGGAGGCCCCGAGACCCAGTACTTC	CASSTGLAGGPETQYF
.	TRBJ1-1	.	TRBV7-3	TGTGCCAGCAGCTTATTTAGTAATGTCGGCACTGAAGCTTTCTTT	CASSLFSNVGTEAFF
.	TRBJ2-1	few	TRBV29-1	TGCAGCGTCACTCGACAGTACAATGAGCAGTTCTTC	CSVTRQYNEQFF
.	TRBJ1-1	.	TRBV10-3	TGTGCCTCAATCCCAAGGGAAGGGGCTGAAGCTTTCTTT	CASIPREGAEAFF
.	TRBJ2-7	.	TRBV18	TGTGCCAGCTCACAGGTACACAGCTCCTACGAGCAGTACTTC	CASSQVHSSYEQYF